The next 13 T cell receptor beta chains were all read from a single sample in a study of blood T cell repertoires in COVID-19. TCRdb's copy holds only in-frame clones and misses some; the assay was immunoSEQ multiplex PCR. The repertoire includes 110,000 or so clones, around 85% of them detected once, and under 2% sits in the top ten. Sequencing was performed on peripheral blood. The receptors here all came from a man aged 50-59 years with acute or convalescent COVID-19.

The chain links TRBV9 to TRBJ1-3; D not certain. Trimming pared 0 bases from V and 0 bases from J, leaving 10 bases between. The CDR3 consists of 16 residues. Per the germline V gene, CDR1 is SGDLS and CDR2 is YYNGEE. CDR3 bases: TGTGCCAGCAGCGTAGAGCAGGCATTCTCTGGAAACACCATATATTTT. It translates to CASSVEQAFSGNTIYF.

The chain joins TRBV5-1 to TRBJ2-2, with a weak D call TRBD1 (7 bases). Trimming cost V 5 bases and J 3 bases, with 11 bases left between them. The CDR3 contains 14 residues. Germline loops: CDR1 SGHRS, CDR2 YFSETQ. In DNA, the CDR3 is TGCGCCAGCAGGGAGGGGGCCGACACCGGGGAGCTGTTTTTT. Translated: CASREGADTGELFF.

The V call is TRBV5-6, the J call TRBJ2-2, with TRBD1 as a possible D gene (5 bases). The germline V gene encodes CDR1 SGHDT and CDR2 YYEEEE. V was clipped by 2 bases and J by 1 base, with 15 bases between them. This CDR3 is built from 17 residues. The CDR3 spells CASSFYGPTENTGELFF. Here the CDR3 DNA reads TGTGCCAGCAGCTTCTACGGGCCGACAGAGAACACCGGGGAGCTGTTTTTT.

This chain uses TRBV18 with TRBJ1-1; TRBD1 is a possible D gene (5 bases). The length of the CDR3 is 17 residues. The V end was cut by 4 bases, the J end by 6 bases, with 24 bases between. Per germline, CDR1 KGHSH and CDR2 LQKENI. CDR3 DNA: TGTGCCAGCTCACTCTATCGGGGGGGTGAAGGTACGGCTGAAGCTTTCTTT. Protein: CASSLYRGGEGTAEAFF.

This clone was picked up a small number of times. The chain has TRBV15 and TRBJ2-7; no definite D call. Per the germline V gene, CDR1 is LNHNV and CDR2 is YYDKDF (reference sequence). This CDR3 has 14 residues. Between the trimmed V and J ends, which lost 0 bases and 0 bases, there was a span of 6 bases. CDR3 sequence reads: CATSRDYSSYEQYV. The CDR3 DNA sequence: TGTGCCACCAGCAGAGATTACAGCTCCTACGAGCAGTACGTC.

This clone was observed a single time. CDR3 DNA sequence: TGCAGCGTCGAAAACCCCCAGGATGGCTACACCTTC. Protein: CSVENPQDGYTF. V usage is TRBV29-1 and J usage is TRBJ1-2; no definite D call. Germline lookup yields CDR1 SQVTM and CDR2 ANQGSEA. V gave up 6 bases and J gave up 6 bases, with 14 bases separating them. This CDR3 spans 12 amino acids.

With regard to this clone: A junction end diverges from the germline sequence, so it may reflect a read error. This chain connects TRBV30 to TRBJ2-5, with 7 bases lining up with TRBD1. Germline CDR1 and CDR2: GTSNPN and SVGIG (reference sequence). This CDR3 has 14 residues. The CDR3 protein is CAWSKGGFQEIQYF. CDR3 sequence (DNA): TGTGCCTGGAGCAAAGGGGGCTTCCAAGAGATCCAGTACTTC.

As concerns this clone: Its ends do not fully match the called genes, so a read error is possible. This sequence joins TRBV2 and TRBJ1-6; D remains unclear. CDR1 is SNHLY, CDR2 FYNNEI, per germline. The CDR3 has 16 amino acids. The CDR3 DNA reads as TGTGCCAGCATTGAAAGGAGAAGCTCCTATAATTCACCCCTCCACTTT. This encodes CASIERRSSYNSPLHF.

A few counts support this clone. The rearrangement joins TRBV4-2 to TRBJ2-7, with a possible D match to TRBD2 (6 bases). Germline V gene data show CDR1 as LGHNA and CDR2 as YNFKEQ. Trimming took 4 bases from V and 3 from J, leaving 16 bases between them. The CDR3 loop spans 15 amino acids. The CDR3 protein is CASSPQGGENYEQYF. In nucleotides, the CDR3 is TGTGCCAGCAGCCCGCAAGGCGGGGAGAACTACGAGCAGTACTTC.

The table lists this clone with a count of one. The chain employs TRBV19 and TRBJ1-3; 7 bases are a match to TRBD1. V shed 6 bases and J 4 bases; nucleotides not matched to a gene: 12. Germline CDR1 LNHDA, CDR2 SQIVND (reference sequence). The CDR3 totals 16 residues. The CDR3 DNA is TGTGCCAGTAGCATTCCGTACAGGGGTTTGGGAAACACCATATATTTT. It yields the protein CASSIPYRGLGNTIYF.

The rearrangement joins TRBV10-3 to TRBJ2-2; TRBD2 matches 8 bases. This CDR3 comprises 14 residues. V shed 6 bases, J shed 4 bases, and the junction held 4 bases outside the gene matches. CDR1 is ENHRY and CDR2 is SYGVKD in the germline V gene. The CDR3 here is CAISPGGRTGELFF. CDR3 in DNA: TGTGCCATCAGCCCGGGGGGGCGCACCGGGGAGCTGTTTTTT.

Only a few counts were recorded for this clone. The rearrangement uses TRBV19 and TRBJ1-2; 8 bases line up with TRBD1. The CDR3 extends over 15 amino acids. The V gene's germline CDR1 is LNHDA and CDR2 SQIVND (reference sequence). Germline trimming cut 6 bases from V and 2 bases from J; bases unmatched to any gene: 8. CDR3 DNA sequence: TGTGCCAGTAGCCTCAATACAGGGGGGAACTATGGCTACACCTTC. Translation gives CASSLNTGGNYGYTF.

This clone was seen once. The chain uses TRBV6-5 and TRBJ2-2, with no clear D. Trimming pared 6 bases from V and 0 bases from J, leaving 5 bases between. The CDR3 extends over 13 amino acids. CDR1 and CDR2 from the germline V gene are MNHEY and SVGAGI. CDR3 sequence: CASRAPNTGELFF. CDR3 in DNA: TGTGCCAGCAGAGCTCCGAACACCGGGGAGCTGTTTTTT.